The 20 T cell receptor beta chains in this list originate from one sample, sequenced in a study of neoadjuvant anti-PD-1 for oral cavity cancer (dated by TCRdb to the early 2020s). Sample time point, as interpreted from the label and publication: after neoadjuvant nivolumab, at surgical resection. To prepare the library, the immunoSEQ multiplex PCR assay was applied. TCRdb took over this immuneACCESS table, retaining in-frame rearrangements with V and J assigned. Such tables are incomplete; in checked studies, under half of the missing clones stem from an unresolved V gene, and the remainder is unexplained. The sample includes roughly 46,000 clones, with 65% to 85% observed a single time. The ten largest clones represent 4.5% to 5% of the sample. The sample in question was PBMCs, obtained after nivolumab (anti-PD-1) treatment. These receptors came from a person aged 35-80 years with oral cavity squamous cell carcinoma.

The V and J genes are TRBV19 and TRBJ2-1; TRBD2 matches 8 bases. This CDR3 spans 16 amino acids. V lost 9 bases to trimming and J lost 0 bases; unmatched junction nucleotides: 10. Germline V gives CDR1 LNHDA, CDR2 SQIVND (reference sequence). This chain's CDR3 is CASWGAAGVSYNEQFF. The CDR3 DNA reads as TGTGCCAGCTGGGGAGCAGCGGGAGTCTCCTACAATGAGCAGTTCTTC.

This clone is a singleton in its sample. The chain employs TRBV5-1 and TRBJ2-7; 10 nucleotides agree with TRBD2. Looked up from germline, CDR1 is SGHRS and CDR2 is YFSETQ. The CDR3 spans 16 residues. Trimming took 4 bases from V and 0 from J; bases not matched to a gene: 7. As DNA, the CDR3 is TGCGCCAGCAGCCCACCAGGGACTAGCGTCTCCTACGAGCAGTACTTC. Translated: CASSPPGTSVSYEQYF.

This rearrangement joins TRBV29-1 to TRBJ2-3, with D maybe TRBD1 (5 bases). Germline assignment: CDR1 SQVTM and CDR2 ANQGSEA. This CDR3 comprises 13 residues. The DNA for the CDR3 is TGCAGTGGGGCGGACAAAATCACAGATACGCAGTATTTT. Protein product: CSGADKITDTQYF.

The chain recombines TRBV10-1 with TRBJ2-1; 9 bases are shared with TRBD1. Germline CDR1 WNHNN, CDR2 SYGVQD (reference sequence). The CDR3 runs to 18 residues. V lost 3 bases and J lost 4; bases outside the gene matches: 13. CDR3 sequence reads: CASSDEQGAPKAYNEQFF. In nucleotides, the CDR3 is TGCGCCAGCAGTGATGAACAGGGGGCCCCGAAGGCGTACAATGAGCAGTTCTTC.

The chain recombines TRBV13 with TRBJ2-3, with D possibly being TRBD1 or TRBD2 (6 bases each). V was trimmed by 6 bases and J by 1 base, leaving 20 bases between them. This CDR3 is 17 amino acids long. Germline loops: CDR1 PRHDT, CDR2 FYEKMQ (reference sequence). CDR3 bases: TGTGCCAGCAGTCCCCGTGGGGGGCGGAGGGGCACAGATACGCAGTATTTT. Its translation: CASSPRGGRRGTDTQYF.

The chain links TRBV19 to TRBJ2-7; D gene uncertain. This CDR3 region has 12 residues. CDR1 LNHDA and CDR2 SQIVND come from the germline V gene (reference sequence). Between the trimmed V and J ends, which lost 1 base and 8 bases, there was a span of 9 bases. The CDR3 nucleotides are TGTGCCAGTAGTATAGTCCCTACGAAGCAGTACTTC. Amino acids: CASSIVPTKQYF.

V is TRBV5-1 and J is TRBJ2-7; possibly TRBD1 for D (6 bases). The CDR3 runs to 15 residues. V lost 2 bases, J lost 4 bases, and 16 bases lay in between. Germline values: CDR1 SGHRS, CDR2 YFSETQ. In DNA form, the CDR3 reads TGCGCCAGCAGCTTAACACCGTCAGGGGAATACGAGCAGTACTTC. It yields the protein CASSLTPSGEYEQYF.

This sequence joins TRBV2 and TRBJ1-2; no definite D call. The CDR3 length is 14 residues. The germline V gene has CDR1 SNHLY and CDR2 FYNNEI. Trimming stripped 5 bases from V and 4 bases from J, with 14 bases between. In DNA, the CDR3 is TGTGCCAGCAGTCCGCGGGTCGCCACCTATGGCTACACCTTC. It yields the protein CASSPRVATYGYTF.

The chain employs TRBV5-1 and TRBJ2-7; D remains ambiguous. Per the germline V gene, CDR1 is SGHRS and CDR2 is YFSETQ. V was shortened by 3 bases and J by 5 bases, with 12 bases between the two germline ends. This CDR3 has 13 residues. The CDR3 DNA is TGCGCCAGCAGCTCGGCAGCAAGCGACGAGCAGTACTTC. Translation: CASSSAASDEQYF.

The rearrangement uses TRBV7-2 and TRBJ1-1; D unresolved. The CDR3 is 13 residues long. V lost 4 bases and J lost 0, with 6 bases in between. Per germline, CDR1 SGHTA and CDR2 FQGNSA. The CDR3 loop reads CASSSPVNTEAFF. CDR3 DNA: TGTGCCAGCAGCTCCCCAGTGAACACTGAAGCTTTCTTT.

This clone was counted a single time. The gene calls are TRBV7-8 and TRBJ1-1, with D possibly being TRBD1 (6 bases). The CDR3 sequence is 15 residues long. Between the trimmed V and J ends, which lost 3 bases and 8 bases, there was a span of 19 bases. Germline loops: CDR1 SGHVS, CDR2 FQNEAQ. The CDR3 DNA reads as TGTGCCAGCAGCTTGATGTTCTCGGGGGCAGGAGAAGCTTTCTTT. It encodes CASSLMFSGAGEAFF.

This chain joins TRBV7-9 and TRBJ2-3; either TRBD1 or TRBD2 may fit D (5 bases each). This CDR3 contains 14 residues. The V and J ends lost 1 base and 6 bases respectively, with 11 bases between them. Germline CDR1 is SEHNR and CDR2 is FQNEAQ (reference sequence). CDR3 coding DNA: TGTGCCAGCAGCTTAGGAGGGGTTTGGGATACGCAGTATTTT. Protein: CASSLGGVWDTQYF.

The chain uses TRBV5-4 and TRBJ2-3, with a possible D match to TRBD2 (6 bases). V was clipped by 1 base and J by 6 bases, with 15 bases between them. In germline, CDR1 is SGHNT, CDR2 YYREEE (reference sequence). This CDR3 has 15 residues. The CDR3 sequence: CASSLNSGPTDTQYF. CDR3 bases: TGTGCCAGCAGCTTGAATAGCGGACCCACGGATACGCAGTATTTT.

This clone was counted between two and nine times. The chain combines TRBV7-9 with TRBJ2-5; TRBD2 matches 15 bases. The CDR3 covers 19 residues. V shed 5 bases and J 1 base; nucleotides not matched to a gene: 11. CDR1 SEHNR and CDR2 FQNEAQ come from the germline V gene (reference sequence). Here the CDR3 DNA reads TGTGCCAGCAGCCCATACGGACTAGCGGGAGGGAGTGCCCAAGAGACCCAGTACTTC. It codes for CASSPYGLAGGSAQETQYF.

The rearrangement joins TRBV28 to TRBJ2-1; 7 nucleotides align to TRBD2. Germline-derived CDR1 and CDR2 are MDHEN and SYDVKM. The V segment lost 5 bases and the J segment 9 bases; nucleotides outside the gene matches: 10. The CDR3 extends over 14 amino acids. DNA of the CDR3: TGTGCCAGCAGTGCCGTAGTCTGGGGGGGTGAGCAGTTCTTC. Translated: CASSAVVWGGEQFF.

The genes are TRBV7-9 and TRBJ1-5; 7 nucleotides line up with TRBD1. The junction had 0 bases not matched to a gene; V was cut back by 3 bases and J by 4 bases. The CDR3 loop spans 13 amino acids. Germline V gives CDR1 SEHNR, CDR2 FQNEAQ (reference sequence). The CDR3 loop reads CASSLTGNQPQHF. CDR3 DNA sequence: TGTGCCAGCAGCTTGACAGGGAATCAGCCCCAGCATTTT.

The chain uses TRBV29-1 and TRBJ2-3; D is possibly TRBD2 (6 bases). V was pared by 6 bases and J by 6 bases, with 16 bases between. The CDR3 runs 13 residues. Germline CDR1 reads SQVTM; CDR2 reads ANQGSEA. Here the CDR3 DNA reads TGCAGCGTCGGAGGAGGGTTCGAGGATACGCAGTATTTT. This codes for CSVGGGFEDTQYF.

A few counts support this clone. This sequence joins TRBV27 and TRBJ1-2; 7 nucleotides line up with TRBD1. There are 14 residues in the CDR3. Losses at the gene ends were 0 bases for V and 5 bases for J; bases not matched to a gene: 3. The germline V gene has CDR1 MNHEY and CDR2 SMNVEV (reference sequence). The CDR3 nucleotides are TGTGCCAGCAGTTTATCGACAGGGCGGTATGGCTACACCTTC. Its translation: CASSLSTGRYGYTF.

The chain uses TRBV19 and TRBJ1-1; 9 bases map to TRBD1. The germline CDR1 and CDR2 sequences are LNHDA and SQIVND (reference sequence). The CDR3 totals 15 residues. The ends lost 5 bases at V and 3 bases at J; junction bases unmatched: 7. The CDR3 coding sequence is TGTGCCAGTAGTCCCAGCGGACAGGGGTACACTGAAGCTTTCTTT. Translation gives CASSPSGQGYTEAFF. The full variable domain, with the rest looked up from reference TRBV19 and TRBJ1-1, is DGGITQSPKYLFRKEGQNVTLSCEQNLNHDAMYWYRQDPGQGLRLIYYSQIVNDFQKGDIAEGYSVSREKKESFPLTVTSAQKNPTAFYLCASSPSGQGYTEAFFGQGTRLTVV.

The CDR3 DNA sequence: TGTGCCAGCAGCTTACAGGGACTCGGGGGGCCGTGGGAGACCCAGTACTTC. As protein: CASSLQGLGGPWETQYF. The rearrangement uses TRBV5-6 and TRBJ2-5, with D possibly TRBD2 on 7 matching bases. V was trimmed by 2 bases and J by 5 bases, leaving 22 bases between them. In germline, CDR1 is SGHDT, CDR2 YYEEEE. This CDR3 is 17 amino acids long.